These 2 T cell receptor beta chains originate from one sample sequenced in a study of control samples from healthy donors and cancer patients. This table comes from immunoSEQ multiplex PCR, and its TCRdb copy is limited to in-frame clones, with some not included. The data contain 140,000 to 150,000 clones, 91% of them seen just once; the ten biggest clones take up approximately 3.2%. The sequenced sample was blood. Receptors originate from a man aged 25-45 years in good health.

V gene TRBV5-4 combines with J gene TRBJ2-7; 8 nucleotides agree with TRBD1. The J segment lost 3 bases and the V segment lost 2 bases, leaving 4 bases of the junction unmatched. Per germline, CDR1 SGHNT and CDR2 YYREEE (reference sequence). This CDR3 contains 14 residues. Here the CDR3 DNA reads TGTGCCAGCAGCTTCGGGACAGGAGACTACGAGCAGTACTTC. Its translation: CASSFGTGDYEQYF.

This clone was recorded at least ten times. This chain uses TRBV11-3 with TRBJ1-6; D is possibly TRBD1 (5 bases). The CDR3 loop spans 13 amino acids. Per the germline V gene, CDR1 is SGHNT and CDR2 is YENEEA. V lost 8 bases and J 6 bases, leaving 11 bases between the germline ends. CDR3 in amino acids: CASSWDPNSPLHF. CDR3 in DNA: TGTGCCAGCTCTTGGGACCCTAATTCACCCCTCCACTTT.